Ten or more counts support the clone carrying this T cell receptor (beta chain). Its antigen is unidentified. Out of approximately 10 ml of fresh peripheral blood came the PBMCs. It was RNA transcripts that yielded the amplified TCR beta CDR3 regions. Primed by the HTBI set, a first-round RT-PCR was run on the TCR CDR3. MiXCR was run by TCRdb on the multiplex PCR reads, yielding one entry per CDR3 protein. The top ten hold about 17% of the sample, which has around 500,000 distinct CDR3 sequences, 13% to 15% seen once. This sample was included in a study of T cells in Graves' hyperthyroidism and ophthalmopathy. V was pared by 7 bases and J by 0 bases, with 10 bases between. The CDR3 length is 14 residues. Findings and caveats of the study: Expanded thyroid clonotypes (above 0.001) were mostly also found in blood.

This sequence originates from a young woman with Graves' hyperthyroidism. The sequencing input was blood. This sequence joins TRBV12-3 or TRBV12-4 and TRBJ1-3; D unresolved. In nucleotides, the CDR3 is TGTGCCAGCACCTCCCTCCACTCTGGAAACACCATATATTTT. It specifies CASTSLHSGNTIYF.